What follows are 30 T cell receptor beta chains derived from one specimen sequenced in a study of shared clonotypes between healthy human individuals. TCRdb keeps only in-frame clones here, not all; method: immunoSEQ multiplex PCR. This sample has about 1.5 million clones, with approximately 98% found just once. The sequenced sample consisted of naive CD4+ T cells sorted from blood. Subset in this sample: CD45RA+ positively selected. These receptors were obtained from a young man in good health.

The CDR3 sequence is CAGNQETQYF. The CDR3 coding sequence is TGTGCCGGCAATCAAGAGACCCAGTACTTC. The chain links TRBV9 to TRBJ2-5, with D unclear. Trimming left V 10 bases short and J 2 bases short, with 6 bases between. The V gene's germline CDR1 is SGDLS and CDR2 YYNGEE. The CDR3 loop spans 10 amino acids.

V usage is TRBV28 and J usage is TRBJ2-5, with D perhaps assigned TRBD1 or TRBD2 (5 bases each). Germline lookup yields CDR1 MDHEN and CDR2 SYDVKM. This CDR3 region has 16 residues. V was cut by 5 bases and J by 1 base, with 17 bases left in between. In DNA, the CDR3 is TGTGCCAGCAGTAAGGGACCCGCCTTACTCCAAGAGACCCAGTACTTC. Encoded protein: CASSKGPALLQETQYF.

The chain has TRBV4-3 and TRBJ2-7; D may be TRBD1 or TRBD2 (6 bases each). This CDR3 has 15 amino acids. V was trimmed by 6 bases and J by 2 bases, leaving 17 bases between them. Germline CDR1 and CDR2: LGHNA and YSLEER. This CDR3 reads CASSQQGGGAYEQYF. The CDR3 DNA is TGCGCCAGCAGTCAACAGGGAGGAGGAGCCTACGAGCAGTACTTC.

The CDR3 protein is CASSDDRGTYNEQFF. The CDR3 DNA reads TGTGCCAGCAGTGATGACAGGGGTACCTACAATGAGCAGTTCTTC. The J gene is TRBJ2-1, the V gene TRBV25-1; TRBD1 matches at 8 bases. V dropped 3 bases and J dropped 2; count of bases not matched to a gene: 3. Germline-derived CDR1 and CDR2 are MGHDK and SYGVNS. This CDR3 is built from 15 residues.

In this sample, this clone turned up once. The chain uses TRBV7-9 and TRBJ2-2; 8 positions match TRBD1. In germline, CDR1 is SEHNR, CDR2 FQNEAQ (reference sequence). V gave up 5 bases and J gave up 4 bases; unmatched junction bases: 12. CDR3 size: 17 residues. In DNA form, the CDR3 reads TGTGCCAGCAGCCTAAGGCAGGGGGCGCGAGGCACCGGGGAGCTGTTTTTT. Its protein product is CASSLRQGARGTGELFF.

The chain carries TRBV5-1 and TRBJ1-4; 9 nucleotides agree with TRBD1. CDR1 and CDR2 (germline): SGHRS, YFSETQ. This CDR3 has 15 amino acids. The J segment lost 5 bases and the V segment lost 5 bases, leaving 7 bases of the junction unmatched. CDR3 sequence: CASSYRDRANEKLFF. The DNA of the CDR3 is TGCGCCAGCAGTTACCGGGACAGGGCGAATGAAAAACTGTTTTTT.

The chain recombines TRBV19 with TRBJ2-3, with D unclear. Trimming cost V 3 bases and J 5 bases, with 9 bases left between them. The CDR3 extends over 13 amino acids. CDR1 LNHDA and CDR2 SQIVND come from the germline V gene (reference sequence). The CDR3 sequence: CASSISSVDTQYF. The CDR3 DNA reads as TGTGCCAGTAGTATTTCCTCGGTAGATACGCAGTATTTT.

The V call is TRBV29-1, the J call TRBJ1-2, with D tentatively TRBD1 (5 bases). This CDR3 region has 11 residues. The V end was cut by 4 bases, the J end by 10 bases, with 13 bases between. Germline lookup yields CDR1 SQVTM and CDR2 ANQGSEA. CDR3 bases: TGCAGCGTTGTTCAGGGTGAGAACTACACCTTC. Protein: CSVVQGENYTF.

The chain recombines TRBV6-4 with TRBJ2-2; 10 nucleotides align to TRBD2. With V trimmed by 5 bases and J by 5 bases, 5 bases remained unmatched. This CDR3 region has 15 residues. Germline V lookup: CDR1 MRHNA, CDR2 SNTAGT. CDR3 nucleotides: TGTGCCAGCAGTCGTGGACTAGCGGAGACCGGGGAGCTGTTTTTT. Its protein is CASSRGLAETGELFF.

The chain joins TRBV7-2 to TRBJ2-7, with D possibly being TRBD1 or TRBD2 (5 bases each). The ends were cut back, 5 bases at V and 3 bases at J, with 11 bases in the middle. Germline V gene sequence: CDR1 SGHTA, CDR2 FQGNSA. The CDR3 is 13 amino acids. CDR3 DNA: TGTGCCAGCAGCCACGGGACCATCTACGAGCAGTACTTC. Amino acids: CASSHGTIYEQYF.

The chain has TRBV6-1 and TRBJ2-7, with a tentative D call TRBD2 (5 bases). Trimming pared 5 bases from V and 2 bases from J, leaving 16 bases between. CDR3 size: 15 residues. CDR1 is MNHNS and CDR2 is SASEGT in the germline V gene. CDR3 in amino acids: CASSPGLATTYEQYF. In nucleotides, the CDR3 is TGTGCCAGCAGTCCAGGACTCGCGACGACCTACGAGCAGTACTTC.

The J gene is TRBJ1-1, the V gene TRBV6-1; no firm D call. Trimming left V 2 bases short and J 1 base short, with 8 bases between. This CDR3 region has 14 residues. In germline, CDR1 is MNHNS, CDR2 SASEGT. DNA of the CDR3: TGTGCCAGCAGTGAAAATTCCGGGAACACTGAAGCTTTCTTT. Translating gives CASSENSGNTEAFF.

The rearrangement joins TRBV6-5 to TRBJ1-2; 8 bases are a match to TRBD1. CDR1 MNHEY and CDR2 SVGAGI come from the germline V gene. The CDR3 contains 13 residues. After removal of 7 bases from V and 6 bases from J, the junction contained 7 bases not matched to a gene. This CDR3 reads CASKQTGDDGYTF. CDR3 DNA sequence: TGTGCCAGCAAACAGACAGGGGATGATGGCTACACCTTC.

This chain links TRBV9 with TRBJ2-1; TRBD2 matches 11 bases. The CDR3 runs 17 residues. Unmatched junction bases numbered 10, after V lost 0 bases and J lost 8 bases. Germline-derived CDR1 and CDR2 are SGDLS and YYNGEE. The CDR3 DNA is TGTGCCAGCAGCGTAGACCCACTAGCGGGAGTTAGGTATGAGCAGTTCTTC. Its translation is CASSVDPLAGVRYEQFF.

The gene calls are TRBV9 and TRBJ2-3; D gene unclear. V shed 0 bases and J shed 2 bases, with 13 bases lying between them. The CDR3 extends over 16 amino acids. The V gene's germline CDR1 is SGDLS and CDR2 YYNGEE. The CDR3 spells CASSVEASTVTDTQYF. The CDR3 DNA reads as TGTGCCAGCAGCGTAGAGGCCAGTACGGTCACAGATACGCAGTATTTT.

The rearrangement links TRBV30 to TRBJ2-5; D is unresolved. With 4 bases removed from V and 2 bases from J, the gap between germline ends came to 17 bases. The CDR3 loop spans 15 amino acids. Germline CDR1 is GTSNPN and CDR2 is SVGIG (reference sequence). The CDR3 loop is CAWIPRVVGQETQYF. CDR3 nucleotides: TGTGCCTGGATTCCCCGGGTGGTGGGGCAAGAGACCCAGTACTTC.

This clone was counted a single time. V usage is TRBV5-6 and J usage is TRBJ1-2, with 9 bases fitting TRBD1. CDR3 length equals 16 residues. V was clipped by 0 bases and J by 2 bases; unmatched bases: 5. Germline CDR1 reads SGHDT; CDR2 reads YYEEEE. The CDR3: CASSLVGQGKNYGYTF. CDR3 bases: TGTGCCAGCAGCTTGGTGGGACAGGGAAAAAACTATGGCTACACCTTC.

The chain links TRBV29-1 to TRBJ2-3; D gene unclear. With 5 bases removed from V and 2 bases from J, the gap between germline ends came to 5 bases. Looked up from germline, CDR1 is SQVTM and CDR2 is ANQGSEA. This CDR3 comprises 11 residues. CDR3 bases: TGCAGCGTTTCCGACACAGATACGCAGTATTTT. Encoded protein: CSVSDTDTQYF.

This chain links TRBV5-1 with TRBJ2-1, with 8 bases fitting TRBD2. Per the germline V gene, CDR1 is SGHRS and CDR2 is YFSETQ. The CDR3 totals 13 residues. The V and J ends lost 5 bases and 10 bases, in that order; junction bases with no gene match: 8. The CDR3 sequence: CASREASGLEQFF. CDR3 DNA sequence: TGCGCCAGCAGGGAGGCTAGCGGGTTGGAGCAGTTCTTC. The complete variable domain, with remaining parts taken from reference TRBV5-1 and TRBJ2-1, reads KAGVTQTPRYLIKTRGQQVTLSCSPISGHRSVSWYQQTPGQGLQFLFEYFSETQRNKGNFPGRFSGRQFSNSRSEMNVSTLELGDSALYLCASREASGLEQFFGPGTRLTVL.

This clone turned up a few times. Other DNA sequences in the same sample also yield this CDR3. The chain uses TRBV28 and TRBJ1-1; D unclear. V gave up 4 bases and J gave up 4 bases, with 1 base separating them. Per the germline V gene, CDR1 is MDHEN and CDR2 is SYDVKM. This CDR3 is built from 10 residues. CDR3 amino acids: CASSSTEAFF. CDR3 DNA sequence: TGTGCCAGCAGTTCCACTGAAGCTTTCTTT.

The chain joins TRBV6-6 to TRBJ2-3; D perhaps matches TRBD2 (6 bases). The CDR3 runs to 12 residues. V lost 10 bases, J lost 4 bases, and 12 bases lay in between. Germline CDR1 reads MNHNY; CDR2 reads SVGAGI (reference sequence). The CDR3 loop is CAIGSWSDTQYF. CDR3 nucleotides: TGTGCCATCGGGAGCTGGTCAGATACGCAGTATTTT.

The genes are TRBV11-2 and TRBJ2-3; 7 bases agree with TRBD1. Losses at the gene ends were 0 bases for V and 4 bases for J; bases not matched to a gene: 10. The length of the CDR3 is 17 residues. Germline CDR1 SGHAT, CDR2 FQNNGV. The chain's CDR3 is CASSLDRRTGRSDTQYF. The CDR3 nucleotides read TGTGCCAGCAGCTTAGACCGCCGGACAGGAAGGTCAGATACGCAGTATTTT.

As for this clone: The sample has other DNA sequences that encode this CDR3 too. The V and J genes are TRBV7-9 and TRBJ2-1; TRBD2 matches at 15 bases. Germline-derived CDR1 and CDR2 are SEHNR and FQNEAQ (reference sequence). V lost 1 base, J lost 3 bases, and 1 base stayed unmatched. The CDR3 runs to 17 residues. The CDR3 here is CASSLGGLAGGYNEQFF. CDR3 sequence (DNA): TGTGCCAGCAGCTTAGGGGGACTAGCGGGAGGCTACAATGAGCAGTTCTTC. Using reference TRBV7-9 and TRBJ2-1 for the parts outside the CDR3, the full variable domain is DTGVSQNPRHKITKRGQNVTFRCDPISEHNRLYWYRQTLGQGPEFLTYFQNEAQLEKSRLLSDRFSAERPKGSFSTLEIQRTEQGDSAMYLCASSLGGLAGGYNEQFFGPGTRLTVL.

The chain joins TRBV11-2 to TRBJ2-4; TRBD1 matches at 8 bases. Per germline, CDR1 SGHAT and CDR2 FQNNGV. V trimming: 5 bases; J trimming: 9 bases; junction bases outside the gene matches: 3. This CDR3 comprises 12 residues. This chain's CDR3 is CASSNRGSIQYF. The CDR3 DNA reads TGTGCCAGCAGCAACAGGGGGAGCATTCAGTACTTC. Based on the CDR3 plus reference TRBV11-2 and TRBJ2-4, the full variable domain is EAGVAQSPRYKIIEKRQSVAFWCNPISGHATLYWYQQILGQGPKLLIQFQNNGVVDDSQLPKDRFSAERLKGVDSTLKIQPAKLEDSAVYLCASSNRGSIQYFGAGTRLSVL.

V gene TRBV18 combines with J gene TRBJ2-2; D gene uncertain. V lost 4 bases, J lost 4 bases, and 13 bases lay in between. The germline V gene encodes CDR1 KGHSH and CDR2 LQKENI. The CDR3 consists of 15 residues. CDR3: CASSLKRAPTGELFF. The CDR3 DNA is TGTGCCAGCTCACTGAAAAGGGCCCCCACCGGGGAGCTGTTTTTT. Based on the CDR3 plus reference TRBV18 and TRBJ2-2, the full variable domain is NAGVMQNPRHLVRRRGQEARLRCSPMKGHSHVYWYRQLPEEGLKFMVYLQKENIIDESGMPKERFSAEFPKEGPSILRIQQVVRGDSAAYFCASSLKRAPTGELFFGEGSRLTVL.

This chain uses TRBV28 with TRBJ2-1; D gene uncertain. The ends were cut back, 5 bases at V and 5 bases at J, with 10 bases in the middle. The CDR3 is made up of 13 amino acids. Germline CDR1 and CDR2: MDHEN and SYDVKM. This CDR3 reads CASSRSENNEQFF. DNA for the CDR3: TGTGCCAGCAGTCGTTCGGAAAACAATGAGCAGTTCTTC.

Here the CDR3 DNA reads TGTGCCTGGAGGGACATACAGGGTCGTCCTGGCTACACCTTC. Its protein is CAWRDIQGRPGYTF. The chain joins TRBV30 to TRBJ1-2, with a tentative D call TRBD1 (6 bases). V dropped 3 bases and J dropped 7 bases, with 18 bases sitting between them. Germline assignment: CDR1 GTSNPN and CDR2 SVGIG (reference sequence). The CDR3 length is 14 residues.

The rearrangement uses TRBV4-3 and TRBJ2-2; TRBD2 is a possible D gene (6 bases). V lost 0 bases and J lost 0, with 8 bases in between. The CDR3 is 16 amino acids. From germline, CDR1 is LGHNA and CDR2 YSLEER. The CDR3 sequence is CASSQEGGSNTGELFF. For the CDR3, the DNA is TGCGCCAGCAGCCAAGAGGGGGGTTCGAACACCGGGGAGCTGTTTTTT.

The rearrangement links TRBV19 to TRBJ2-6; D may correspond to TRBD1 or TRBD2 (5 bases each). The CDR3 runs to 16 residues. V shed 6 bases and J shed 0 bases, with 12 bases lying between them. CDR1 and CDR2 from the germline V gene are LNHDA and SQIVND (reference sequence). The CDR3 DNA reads TGTGCCAGTAGAAATCGGGGCAACTCTGGGGCCAACGTCCTGACTTTC. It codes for CASRNRGNSGANVLTF.

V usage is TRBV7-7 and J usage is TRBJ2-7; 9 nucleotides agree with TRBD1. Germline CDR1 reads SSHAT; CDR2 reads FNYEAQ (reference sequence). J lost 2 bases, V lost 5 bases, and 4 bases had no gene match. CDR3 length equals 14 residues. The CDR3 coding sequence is TGTGCCAGCAGCCTAGGACAGGGGACCTACGAGCAGTACTTC. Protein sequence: CASSLGQGTYEQYF. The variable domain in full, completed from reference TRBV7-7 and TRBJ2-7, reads GAGVSQSPRYKVTKRGQDVTLRCDPISSHATLYWYQQALGQGPEFLTYFNYEAQPDKSGLPSDRFSAERPEGSISTLTIQRTEQRDSAMYRCASSLGQGTYEQYFGPGTRLTVT.